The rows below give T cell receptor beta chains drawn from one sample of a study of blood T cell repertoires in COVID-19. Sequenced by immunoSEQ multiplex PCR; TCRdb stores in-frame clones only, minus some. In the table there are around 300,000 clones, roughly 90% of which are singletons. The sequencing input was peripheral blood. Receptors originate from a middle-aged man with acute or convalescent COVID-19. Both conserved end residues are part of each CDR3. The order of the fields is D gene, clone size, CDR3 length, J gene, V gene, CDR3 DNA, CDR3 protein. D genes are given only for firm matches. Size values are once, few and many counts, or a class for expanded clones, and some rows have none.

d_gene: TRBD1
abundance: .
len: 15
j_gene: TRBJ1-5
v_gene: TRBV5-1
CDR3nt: TGCGCCAGCAGCACGGGGACAGGGAGCAATCAGCCCCAGCATTTT
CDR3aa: CASSTGTGSNQPQHF

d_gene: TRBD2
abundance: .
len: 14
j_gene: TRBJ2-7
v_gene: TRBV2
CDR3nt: TGTGCCAGCAGCGGGTTAGCGGGTACCCACGAGCAGTACTTC
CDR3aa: CASSGLAGTHEQYF

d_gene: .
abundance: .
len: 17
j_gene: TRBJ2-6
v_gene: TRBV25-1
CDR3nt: TGTGCCAGCAGTCCTGACAGTGGATTCTCTGGGGCCAACGTCCTGACTTTC
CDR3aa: CASSPDSGFSGANVLTF

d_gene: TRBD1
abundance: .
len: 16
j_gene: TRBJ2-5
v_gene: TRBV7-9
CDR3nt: TGTGCCAGCAGCCCTCCGAGGGCAGGGGGCCGAGAGACCCAGTACTTC
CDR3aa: CASSPPRAGGRETQYF

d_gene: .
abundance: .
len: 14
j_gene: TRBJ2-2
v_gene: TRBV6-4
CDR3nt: TGTGCCAGCAGTGAGTTCGGGTACACCGGGGAGCTGTTTTTT
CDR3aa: CASSEFGYTGELFF

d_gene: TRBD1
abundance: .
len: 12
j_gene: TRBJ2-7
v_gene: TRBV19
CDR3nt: TGTGCCAGTAGTCCTCAAGGACAGGTTCGGTACTTC
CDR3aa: CASSPQGQVRYF

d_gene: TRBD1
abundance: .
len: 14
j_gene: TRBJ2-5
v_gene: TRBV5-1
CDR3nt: TGCGCCAGCAGGGTAACGACAGGGCATGAGACCCAGTACTTC
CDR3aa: CASRVTTGHETQYF

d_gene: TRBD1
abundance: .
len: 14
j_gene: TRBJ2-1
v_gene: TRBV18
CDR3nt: TGTGCCAGCTCACCATCGACAGGGGACGGTGAGCAGTTCTTC
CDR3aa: CASSPSTGDGEQFF

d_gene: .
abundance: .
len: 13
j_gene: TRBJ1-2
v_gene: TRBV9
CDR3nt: TGTGCCAGTTCGCCAGATCTTAACTATGGCTACACCTTC
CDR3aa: CASSPDLNYGYTF

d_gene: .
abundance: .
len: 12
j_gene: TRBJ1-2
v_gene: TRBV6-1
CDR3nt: TGTGCCAGCAGTGAACGAGGGTATGGCTACACCTTC
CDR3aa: CASSERGYGYTF

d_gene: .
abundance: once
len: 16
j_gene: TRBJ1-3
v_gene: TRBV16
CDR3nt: TGTGCCAGCAGCCCCGGGGTCGACCTGACTCTAAACACCATATATTTT
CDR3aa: CASSPGVDLTLNTIYF

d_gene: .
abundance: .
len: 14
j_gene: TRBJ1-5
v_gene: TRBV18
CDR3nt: TGTGCCAGCTCACCGGGAGGGGGGAATCAGCCCCAGCATTTT
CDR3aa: CASSPGGGNQPQHF

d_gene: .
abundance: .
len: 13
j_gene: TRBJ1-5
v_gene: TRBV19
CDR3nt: TGTGCCAGTAAGGGGGATAGCAATCAGCCCCAGCATTTT
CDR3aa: CASKGDSNQPQHF

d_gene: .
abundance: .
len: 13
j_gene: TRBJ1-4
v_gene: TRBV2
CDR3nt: TGTGCCAGCCGGCAGGGTTATAATGAAAAACTGTTTTTT
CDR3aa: CASRQGYNEKLFF

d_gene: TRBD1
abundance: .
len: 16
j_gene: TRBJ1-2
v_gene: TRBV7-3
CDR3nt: TGTGCCAGCAGCCCCGGACAGGGGGGGCTTGGGTATGGCTACACCTTC
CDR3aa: CASSPGQGGLGYGYTF

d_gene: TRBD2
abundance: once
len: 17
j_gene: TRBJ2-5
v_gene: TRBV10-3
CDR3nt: TGTGCCATCAGTGCTTACCCTCTAGCGGGGGGCCAAGAGACCCAGTACTTC
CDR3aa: CAISAYPLAGGQETQYF

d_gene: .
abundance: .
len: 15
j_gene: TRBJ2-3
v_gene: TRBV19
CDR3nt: TGTGCCAGTAGTATAAGGGGCTTATCCACAGATACGCAGTATTTT
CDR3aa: CASSIRGLSTDTQYF

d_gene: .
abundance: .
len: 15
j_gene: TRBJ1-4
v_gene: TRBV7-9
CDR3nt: TGTGCCAGCAGCTTACAGGGGACCACTAATGAAAAACTGTTTTTT
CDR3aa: CASSLQGTTNEKLFF